These 19 T cell receptor beta chains were all obtained from the same sample, sequenced in a study of T cells in Graves' hyperthyroidism and ophthalmopathy. Authors of the study amplified TCR beta CDR3 regions from RNA transcripts. First-round RT-PCR of the TCR CDR3 relied on the HTBI primer set. TCRdb re-called the multiplex PCR reads with MiXCR, one entry per CDR3 protein. The data show 400,000 to 450,000 distinct CDR3 sequences, around 15% seen once. The specimen was blood. The receptors originated from a man aged 18 to 29 with Graves' ophthalmopathy.

The chain carries TRBV6-1 and TRBJ1-3; 7 bases are a match to TRBD1. This CDR3 is built from 15 residues. J gave up 0 bases and V 5 bases, and 4 bases lay outside the gene matches. Germline CDR1 reads MNHNS; CDR2 reads SASEGT. CDR3 sequence (DNA): TGTGCCAGCAGTCCCGGGACAGCCTCTGGAAACACCATATATTTT. Protein: CASSPGTASGNTIYF.

As concerns this clonotype: Given a much more abundant clone one base away, this may be a read error. This chain links TRBV12-3 or TRBV12-4 with TRBJ2-7; D is perhaps TRBD1 (6 bases). CDR3 size: 15 residues. Trimming shortened V by 1 base and J by 5 bases, and 15 bases separated the two germline ends. CDR3 in amino acids: CASSLGAGVPHEQYF. In DNA, the CDR3 is TGTGCCAGCAGTTTAGGCGCAGGGGTTCCCCACGAGCAGTACTTC.

This clonotype was seen a handful of times. The genes are TRBV6-6 and TRBJ2-7; D remains ambiguous. Germline assignment: CDR1 MNHNY and CDR2 SVGAGI (reference sequence). The V end lost 0 bases, the J end lost 9 bases, and 18 bases lay between the germline ends. The CDR3 spans 15 residues. CDR3 loop: CASSYSKRIASSQYF. The CDR3 DNA is TGTGCCAGCAGTTACTCGAAACGAATAGCCAGCTCGCAGTACTTC.

In regard to this clonotype: A read error is possible here, since a much larger clone lies one base away. The chain employs TRBV10-3 and TRBJ2-1; 12 nucleotides agree with TRBD2. The V segment lost 4 bases and the J segment 10 bases; nucleotides outside the gene matches: 5. The CDR3 totals 14 residues. The germline V gene has CDR1 ENHRY and CDR2 SYGVKD. The CDR3 here is CAISGTSGNYEQFF. In DNA form, the CDR3 reads TGTGCCATCAGTGGGACTAGCGGGAACTACGAGCAGTTCTTC.

The table lists this clonotype with many counts. This chain links TRBV2 with TRBJ2-2; 7 bases are a match to TRBD1. Trimming took 5 bases from V and 9 from J; bases not matched to a gene: 6. The CDR3 covers 13 residues. Germline V lookup: CDR1 SNHLY, CDR2 FYNNEI. The CDR3 spells CASSIDRERELFF. The CDR3, as DNA: TGTGCCAGCAGTATAGACAGGGAAAGGGAGCTGTTTTTT.

This clonotype was found many times. The chain links TRBV2 to TRBJ1-1; TRBD1 matches at 9 bases. In germline, CDR1 is SNHLY, CDR2 FYNNEI. The V gene end was trimmed by 5 bases and the J gene end by 5 bases; junction bases not matched to a gene: 9. The CDR3 contains 15 residues. The DNA for the CDR3 is TGTGCCAGCAGTCCCCAGACAGGGGGTTTTACTGAAGCTTTCTTT. It translates to CASSPQTGGFTEAFF.

This clonotype was observed at least ten times. The chain combines TRBV11-2 with TRBJ2-5; 7 positions match TRBD1. The CDR3 runs 14 residues. V shed 4 bases, J shed 2 bases, and the junction held 4 bases outside the gene matches. Germline V gives CDR1 SGHAT, CDR2 FQNNGV. The CDR3 is CASSSEGAQETQYF. CDR3 coding DNA: TGTGCCAGCAGCTCCGAGGGGGCACAAGAGACCCAGTACTTC.

V and J are TRBV19 and TRBJ1-6, with D hard to call. The CDR3 has 15 amino acids. Looked up from germline, CDR1 is LNHDA and CDR2 is SQIVND (reference sequence). The V end was cut by 3 bases, the J end by 0 bases, with 6 bases between. CDR3 protein: CASSIASSYNSPLHF. The CDR3 DNA follows: TGTGCCAGTAGTATTGCTAGCTCCTATAATTCACCCCTCCACTTT.

This clonotype has at least ten counts. The J gene is TRBJ1-2, the V gene TRBV2; D is ambiguous. V lost 7 bases and J lost 2, with 8 bases in between. Germline V gene lookup returns CDR1 SNHLY and CDR2 FYNNEI. There are 12 residues in the CDR3. CDR3 sequence reads: CASTGNNYGYTF. The CDR3 DNA follows: TGTGCCAGCACCGGGAACAACTATGGCTACACCTTC.

The rearrangement links TRBV25-1 to TRBJ2-7; a weak D match, TRBD1 (6 bases). The CDR3 sequence is 13 residues long. From germline, CDR1 is MGHDK and CDR2 SYGVNS. V shed 2 bases and J shed 3 bases, with 8 bases lying between them. CDR3 residues: CASSEPDSYEQYF. The CDR3 DNA is TGTGCCAGCAGTGAACCGGACAGCTACGAGCAGTACTTC.

This clonotype was detected many times. This rearrangement joins TRBV12-3 or TRBV12-4 to TRBJ2-5; 11 bases match TRBD1. J lost 5 bases, V lost 6 bases, and 8 bases had no gene match. The CDR3 has 15 amino acids. The chain's CDR3 is CASRSGTGGLETQYF. CDR3 nucleotides: TGTGCCAGCAGGTCCGGGACAGGGGGATTGGAGACCCAGTACTTC.

In its sample, this clonotype was seen many times. This chain connects TRBV10-3 to TRBJ2-1; 14 bases agree with TRBD2. Germline V CDR1 and CDR2: ENHRY, SYGVKD. V shed 6 bases, J shed 5 bases, and the junction held 9 bases outside the gene matches. CDR3 length: 17 residues. The DNA for the CDR3 is TGTGCCATCAGCATCGGGACTAGCGGGAGTCTAAACAATGAGCAGTTCTTC. It codes for CAISIGTSGSLNNEQFF.

This clonotype has a count of ten or more. The rearrangement links TRBV10-2 to TRBJ2-5, with 7 bases identical to TRBD2. The CDR3 has 16 amino acids. Germline values: CDR1 WSHSY, CDR2 SAAADI. The V segment lost 0 bases and the J segment 2 bases; nucleotides outside the gene matches: 6. The DNA of the CDR3 is TGCGCCAGCAGTGAGTCGTTAGCGGGTGAACAAGAGACCCAGTACTTC. This gives the protein CASSESLAGEQETQYF.

This clonotype was observed a handful of times. The rearrangement links TRBV20-1 to TRBJ2-4, with D unresolved. Germline V gene lookup returns CDR1 DFQATT and CDR2 SNEGSKA (reference sequence). The CDR3 is made up of 14 amino acids. V was clipped by 3 bases and J by 1 base, with 10 bases between them. In DNA form, the CDR3 reads TGCAGTGCTAGCGAGTTACTGGCCAAAAACATTCAGTACTTC. Its protein product is CSASELLAKNIQYF.

Many counts were recorded for this clonotype. The chain couples TRBV3-1 to TRBJ1-2; maybe TRBD1 (5 bases). This CDR3 contains 16 residues. Germline CDR1 is LGHDT and CDR2 is YNNKEL (reference sequence). Trimming cost V 0 bases and J 4 bases, with 15 bases left between them. The chain's CDR3 is CASSQEGRRLVYGYTF. The DNA for the CDR3 is TGTGCCAGCAGCCAAGAGGGACGCAGGCTGGTCTATGGCTACACCTTC.

This clonotype was counted ten times or more. The chain combines TRBV20-1 with TRBJ2-1; 10 positions agree with TRBD2. After removal of 5 bases from V and 4 bases from J, the junction contained 8 bases not matched to a gene. The germline V gene has CDR1 DFQATT and CDR2 SNEGSKA (reference sequence). This CDR3 comprises 15 residues. CDR3 coding DNA: TGCAGTGCTCCAAACGGACTAGCGGCATACAATGAGCAGTTCTTC. Protein product: CSAPNGLAAYNEQFF.

This clonotype occurred many times. The V call is TRBV30, the J call TRBJ2-7, with D perhaps matching TRBD1 or TRBD2 (5 bases each). V was pared by 3 bases and J by 2 bases, with 11 bases between. The CDR3 consists of 13 residues. From germline, CDR1 is GTSNPN and CDR2 SVGIG (reference sequence). The CDR3 region has the DNA TGTGCCTGGAGGGGGGATCAGACCTACGAGCAGTACTTC. The encoded protein is CAWRGDQTYEQYF. Complete variable domain (other parts from reference TRBV30 and TRBJ2-7): SQTIHQWPATLVQPVGSPLSLECTVEGTSNPNLYWYRQAAGRGLQLLFYSVGIGQISSEVPQNLSASRPQDRQFILSSKKLLLSDSGFYLCAWRGDQTYEQYFGPGTRLTVT.

Worth noting for this clonotype: This may come from a read error, since a much larger clone is one base off. The chain recombines TRBV12-3 or TRBV12-4 with TRBJ1-1; maybe TRBD1 (6 bases). The CDR3 is made up of 13 amino acids. The V end was cut by 10 bases, the J end by 2 bases, with 14 bases between. The CDR3 region is CATQRGPNTEAFF. CDR3 in DNA: TGTGCCACTCAGCGGGGGCCAAACACTGAAGCTTTCTTT.

This rearrangement joins TRBV27 to TRBJ1-2, with 8 bases matching TRBD1. This CDR3 comprises 14 residues. Per the germline V gene, CDR1 is MNHEY and CDR2 is SMNVEV (reference sequence). After removal of 1 base from V and 5 bases from J, the junction contained 3 bases not matched to a gene. The CDR3 DNA follows: TGTGCCAGCAGTTTATTTGACAGGGGTTATGGCTACACCTTC. Encoded protein: CASSLFDRGYGYTF.